In its sample, the clone carrying this T cell receptor (beta chain) was seen many times. What it binds is not known. MiXCR, applied by TCRdb to the multiplex PCR reads, yields one record per CDR3 protein. The table lists fewer than 150,000 distinct CDR3 sequences, approximately 22% of them singletons. The lymph nodes were axillary draining lymph nodes from breast cancer patients. CDR1 and CDR2 from the germline V gene are LNHDA and SQIVND (reference sequence). The trim removed 8 bases at V and 3 bases at J, leaving 7 bases unmatched. This CDR3 region has 13 residues. The data derive from a study of breast tumors, draining lymph nodes, adjacent tissues. General study findings and limits: Findings are consistent with lymph node origin and intratumoral expansion of most tumor T cells. The lymph node origin of tumor T cells was framed as consistent with a hypothesis, not demonstrated. Compared with lymph nodes, tumors were less diverse; compared with nontumor tissue, more.

V usage is TRBV19 and J usage is TRBJ2-7; 7 bases are shared with TRBD1. The source is a female donor with breast cancer. Some clones in this sample may be carry-over from other donors' samples. Sequenced material: axillary lymph node tissue. As DNA, the CDR3 is TGTGCCAGTGATCCAGGGGGAAGCTACGAGCAGTACTTC. Residues: CASDPGGSYEQYF. The whole variable domain, remainder taken from reference TRBV19 and TRBJ2-7, is DGGITQSPKYLFRKEGQNVTLSCEQNLNHDAMYWYRQDPGQGLRLIYYSQIVNDFQKGDIAEGYSVSREKKESFPLTVTSAQKNPTAFYLCASDPGGSYEQYFGPGTRLTVT.